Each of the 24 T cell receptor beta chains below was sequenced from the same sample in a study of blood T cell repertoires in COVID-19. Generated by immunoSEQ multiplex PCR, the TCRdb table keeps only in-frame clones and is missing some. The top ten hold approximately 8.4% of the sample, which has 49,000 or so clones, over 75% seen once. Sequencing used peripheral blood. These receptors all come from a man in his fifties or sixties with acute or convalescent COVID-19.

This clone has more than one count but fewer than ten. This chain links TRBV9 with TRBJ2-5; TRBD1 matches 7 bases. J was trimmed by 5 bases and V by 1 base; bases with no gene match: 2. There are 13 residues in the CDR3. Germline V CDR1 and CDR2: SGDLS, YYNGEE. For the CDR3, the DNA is TGTGCCAGCAGCGTAAGGGGGCTTGAGACCCAGTACTTC. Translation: CASSVRGLETQYF.

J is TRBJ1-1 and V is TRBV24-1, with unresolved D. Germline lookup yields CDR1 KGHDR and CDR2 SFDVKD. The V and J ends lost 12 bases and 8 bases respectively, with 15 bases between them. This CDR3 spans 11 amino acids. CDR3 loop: CARRRTKEAFF. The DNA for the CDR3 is TGTGCCCGGAGACGCACGAAAGAAGCTTTCTTT.

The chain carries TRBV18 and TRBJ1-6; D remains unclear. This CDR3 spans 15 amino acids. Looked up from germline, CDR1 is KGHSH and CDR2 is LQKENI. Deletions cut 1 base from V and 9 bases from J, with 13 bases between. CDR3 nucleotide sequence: TGTGCCAGCTCACCACAACGGTCGTCGGGTTCACCCCTCCACTTT. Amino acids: CASSPQRSSGSPLHF. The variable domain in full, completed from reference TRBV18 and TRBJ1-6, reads NAGVMQNPRHLVRRRGQEARLRCSPMKGHSHVYWYRQLPEEGLKFMVYLQKENIIDESGMPKERFSAEFPKEGPSILRIQQVVRGDSAAYFCASSPQRSSGSPLHFGNGTRLTVT.

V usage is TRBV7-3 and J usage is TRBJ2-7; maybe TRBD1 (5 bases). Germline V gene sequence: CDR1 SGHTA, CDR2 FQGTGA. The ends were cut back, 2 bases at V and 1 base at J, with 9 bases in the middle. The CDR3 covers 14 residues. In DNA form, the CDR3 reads TGTGCCAGCAGCTTACACACAGGATCCTACGAGCAGTACTTC. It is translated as CASSLHTGSYEQYF.

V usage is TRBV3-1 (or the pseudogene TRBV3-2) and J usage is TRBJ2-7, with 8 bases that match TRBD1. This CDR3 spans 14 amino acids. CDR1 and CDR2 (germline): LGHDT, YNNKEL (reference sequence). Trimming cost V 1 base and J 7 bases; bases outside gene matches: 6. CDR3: CASSQGQGAREQYF. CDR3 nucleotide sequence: TGTGCCAGCAGCCAAGGGCAGGGGGCGAGGGAGCAGTACTTC.

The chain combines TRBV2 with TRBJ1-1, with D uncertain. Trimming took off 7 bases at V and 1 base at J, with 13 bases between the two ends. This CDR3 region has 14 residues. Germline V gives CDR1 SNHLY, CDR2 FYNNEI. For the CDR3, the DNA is TGTGCCAGCACTAAGGAGTACGGGAACACTGAAGCTTTCTTT. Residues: CASTKEYGNTEAFF. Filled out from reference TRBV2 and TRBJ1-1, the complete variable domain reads EPEVTQTPSHQVTQMGQEVILRCVPISNHLYFYWYRQILGQKVEFLVSFYNNEISEKSEIFDDQFSVERPDGSNFTLKIRSTKLEDSAMYFCASTKEYGNTEAFFGQGTRLTVV.

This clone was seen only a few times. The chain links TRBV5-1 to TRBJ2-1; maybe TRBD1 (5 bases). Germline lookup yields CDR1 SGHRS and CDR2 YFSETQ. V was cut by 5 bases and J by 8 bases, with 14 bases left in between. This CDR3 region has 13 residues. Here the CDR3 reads CASRLQEGHEQFF. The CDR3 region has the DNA TGCGCCAGCAGGTTACAGGAAGGGCATGAGCAGTTCTTC.

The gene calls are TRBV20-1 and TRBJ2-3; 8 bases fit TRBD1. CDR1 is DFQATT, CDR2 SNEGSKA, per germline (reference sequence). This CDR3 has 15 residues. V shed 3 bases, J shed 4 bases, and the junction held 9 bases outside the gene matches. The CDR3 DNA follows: TGCAGTGCTAGTATAGGACAGGGTGTTTCAGATACGCAGTATTTT. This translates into CSASIGQGVSDTQYF.

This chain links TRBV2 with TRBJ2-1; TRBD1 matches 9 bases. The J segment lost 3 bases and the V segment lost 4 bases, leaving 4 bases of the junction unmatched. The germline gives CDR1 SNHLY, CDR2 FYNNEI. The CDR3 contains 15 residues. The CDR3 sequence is CASSGGTGNYNEQFF. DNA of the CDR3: TGTGCCAGCAGTGGCGGGACAGGGAACTACAATGAGCAGTTCTTC.

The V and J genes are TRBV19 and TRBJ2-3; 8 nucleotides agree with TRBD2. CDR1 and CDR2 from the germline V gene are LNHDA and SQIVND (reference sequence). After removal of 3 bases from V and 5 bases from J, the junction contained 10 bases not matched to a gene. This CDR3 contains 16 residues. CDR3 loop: CASSMFGTSDLDTQYF. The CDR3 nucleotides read TGTGCCAGTAGTATGTTCGGGACTAGTGACTTAGATACGCAGTATTTT.

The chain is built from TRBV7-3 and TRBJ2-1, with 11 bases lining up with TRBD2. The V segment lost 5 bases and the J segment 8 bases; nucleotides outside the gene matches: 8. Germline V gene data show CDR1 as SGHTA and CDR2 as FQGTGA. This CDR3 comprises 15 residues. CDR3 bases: TGTGCCAGCAGCGTTTTAGCGGGAGGGCCCGATGAGCAGTTCTTC. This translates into CASSVLAGGPDEQFF.

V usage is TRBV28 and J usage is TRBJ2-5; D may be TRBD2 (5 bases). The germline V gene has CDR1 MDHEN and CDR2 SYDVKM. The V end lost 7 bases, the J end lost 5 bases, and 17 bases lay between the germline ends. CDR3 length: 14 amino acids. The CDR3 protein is CASKNEGRRETQYF. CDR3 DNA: TGTGCCAGCAAAAACGAGGGCCGGAGGGAGACCCAGTACTTC.

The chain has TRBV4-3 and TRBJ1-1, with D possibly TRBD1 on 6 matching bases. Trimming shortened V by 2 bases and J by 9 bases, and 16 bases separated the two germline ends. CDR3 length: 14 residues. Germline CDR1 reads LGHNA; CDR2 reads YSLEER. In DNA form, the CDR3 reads TGCGCCAGCAGCCAACAAACGGGACAAGGCCAAGCTTTCTTT. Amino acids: CASSQQTGQGQAFF.

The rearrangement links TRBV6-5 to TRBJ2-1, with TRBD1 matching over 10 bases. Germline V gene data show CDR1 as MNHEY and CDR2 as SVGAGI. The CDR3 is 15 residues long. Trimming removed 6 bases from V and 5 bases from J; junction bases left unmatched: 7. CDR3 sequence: CASSKTGGRNNEQFF. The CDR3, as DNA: TGTGCCAGCAGCAAGACAGGGGGCAGGAACAATGAGCAGTTCTTC.

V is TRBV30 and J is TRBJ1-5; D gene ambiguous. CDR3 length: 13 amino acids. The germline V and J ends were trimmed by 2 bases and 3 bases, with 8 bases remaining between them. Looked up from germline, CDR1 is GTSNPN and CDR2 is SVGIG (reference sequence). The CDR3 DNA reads TGTGCCTGGAGTCGGAGTAACAATCAGCCCCAGCATTTT. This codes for CAWSRSNNQPQHF.

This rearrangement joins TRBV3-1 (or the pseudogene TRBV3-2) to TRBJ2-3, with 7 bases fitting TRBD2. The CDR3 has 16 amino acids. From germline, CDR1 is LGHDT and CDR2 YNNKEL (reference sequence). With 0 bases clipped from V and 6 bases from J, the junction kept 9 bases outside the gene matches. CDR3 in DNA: TGTGCCAGCAGCCAAGATCCAGCGGGGACCCCGGATACGCAGTATTTT. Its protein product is CASSQDPAGTPDTQYF.

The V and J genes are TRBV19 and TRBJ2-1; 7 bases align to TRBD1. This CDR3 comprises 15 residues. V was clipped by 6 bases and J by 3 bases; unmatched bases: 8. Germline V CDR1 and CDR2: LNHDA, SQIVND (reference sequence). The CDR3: CASSRTGVDYNEQFF. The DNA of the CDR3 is TGTGCCAGTAGCAGAACAGGGGTGGACTACAATGAGCAGTTCTTC.

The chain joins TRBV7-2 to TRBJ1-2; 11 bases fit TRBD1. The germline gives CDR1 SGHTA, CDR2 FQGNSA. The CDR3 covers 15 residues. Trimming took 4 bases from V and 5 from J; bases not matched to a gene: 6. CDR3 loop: CASSYLGQGGYGYTF. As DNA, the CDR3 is TGTGCCAGCAGCTACCTGGGACAGGGGGGTTATGGCTACACCTTC.

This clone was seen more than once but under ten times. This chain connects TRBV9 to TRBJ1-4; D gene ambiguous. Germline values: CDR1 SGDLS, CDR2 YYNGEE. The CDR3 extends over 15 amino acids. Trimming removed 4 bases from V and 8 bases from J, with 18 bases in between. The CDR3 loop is CASSSRQAGMEKLFF. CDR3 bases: TGTGCCAGCAGCTCCCGGCAGGCGGGAATGGAAAAACTGTTTTTT.

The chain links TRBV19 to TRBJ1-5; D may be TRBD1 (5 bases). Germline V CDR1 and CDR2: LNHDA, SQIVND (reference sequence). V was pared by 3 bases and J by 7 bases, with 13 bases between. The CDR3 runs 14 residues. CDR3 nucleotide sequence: TGTGCCAGTAGTATGGTCCAGGGTCTCCAGCCCCAGCATTTT. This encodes CASSMVQGLQPQHF.

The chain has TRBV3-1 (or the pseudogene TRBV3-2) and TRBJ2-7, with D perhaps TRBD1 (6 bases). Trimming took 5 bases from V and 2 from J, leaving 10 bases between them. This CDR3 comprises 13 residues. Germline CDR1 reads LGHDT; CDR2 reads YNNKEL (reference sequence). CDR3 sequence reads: CASSSGQTYEQYF. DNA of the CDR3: TGTGCCAGCAGCTCGGGACAAACCTACGAGCAGTACTTC.

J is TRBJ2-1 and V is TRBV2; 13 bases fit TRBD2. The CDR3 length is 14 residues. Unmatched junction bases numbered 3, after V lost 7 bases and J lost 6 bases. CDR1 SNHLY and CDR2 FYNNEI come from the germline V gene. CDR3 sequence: CASTGLAGVNEQFF. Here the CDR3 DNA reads TGTGCCAGCACCGGACTAGCGGGAGTCAATGAGCAGTTCTTC.

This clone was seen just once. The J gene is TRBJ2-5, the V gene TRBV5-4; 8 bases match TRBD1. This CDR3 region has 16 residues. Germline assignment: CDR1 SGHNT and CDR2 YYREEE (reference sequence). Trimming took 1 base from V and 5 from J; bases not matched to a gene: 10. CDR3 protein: CASSLSGTGWDETQYF. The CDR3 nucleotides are TGTGCCAGCAGCTTGTCCGGGACAGGCTGGGACGAGACCCAGTACTTC.

CDR3 in amino acids: CASSWLSGAEQFF. In DNA, the CDR3 is TGTGCCAGCAGTTGGCTTAGCGGCGCTGAGCAGTTCTTC. The gene calls are TRBV2 and TRBJ2-1, with D possibly matching TRBD2 (6 bases). The length of the CDR3 is 13 residues. Germline values: CDR1 SNHLY, CDR2 FYNNEI. The germline V and J ends were trimmed by 5 bases and 9 bases, with 14 bases remaining between them.